This T cell receptor (beta chain) was captured by sequencing in a study of blood T cell repertoires in COVID-19. The method was immunoSEQ multiplex PCR; TCRdb's version includes in-frame clones alone and lacks a portion of them. The table includes more than 110,000 clones, approximately 85% detected once. The CDR3 length is 13 residues. Germline CDR1 SGHKS, CDR2 YYEKEE (reference sequence). Trimming at V came to 5 bases and at J to 6 bases, leaving 3 bases not matched to a gene. J is TRBJ2-3 and V is TRBV5-5; 10 bases align to TRBD1. This clonotype originated in a man over 45 with acute or convalescent COVID-19. Sequences were obtained from peripheral blood. CDR3 sequence reads: CASRRGQGDTQYF. As DNA, the CDR3 is TGTGCCAGCAGACGGGGACAGGGGGATACGCAGTATTTT.